This record looks at one TCR beta chain sequence and its context. TCRdb reprocessed the 5' RACE reads via MiXCR and lists one record per CDR3 protein. The table includes hundreds of thousands of distinct CDR3 sequences, about 20% detected once. Between the trimmed V and J ends, which lost 3 bases and 4 bases, there was a span of 9 bases. Germline assignment: CDR1 LGHNT and CDR2 FRNRAP. The CDR3 is 13 amino acids. The sample is drawn from a study of identical twins. This sample also appeared in a second study, on T cells expressing NK-cell markers. That source reports: Repertoires of TCR beta were obtained from T cells sorted as CD3+CD56+NKG2C+, CD3+CD56+NKG2C- and CD3+CD56-NKG2C+. In about 6 donors, dominant CD3+CD56+NKG2C+ clonotypes ranked among the top 10 CD8+ clonotypes.

The J gene is TRBJ1-1, the V gene TRBV12-5; D gene unclear. Material: PBMCs. The sequence derives from a young woman in good health. The CDR3, as DNA: TGTGCTAGTGGTTTATCGGATCGCACTGAAGCTTTCTTT. It translates to CASGLSDRTEAFF.